This is a list of T cell receptor beta chains from one sample in a study of blood T cell repertoires in COVID-19. Sequencing used immunoSEQ multiplex PCR; TCRdb keeps in-frame clones, though not all of them. The data contain about 350,000 clones, about 90% of them seen just once; the ten biggest clones take up 2.5% to 3%. The sample comprised PBMCs or T cells enriched from blood (not recorded which). These receptors came from a woman under 40 who had recovered from COVID-19. Both conserved end residues are part of each CDR3. Each record gives: CDR3 length, V gene, clone size, J gene, D gene, CDR3 protein, CDR3 DNA. D genes are given only for firm matches. Clone size is stated in some rows and not others, as once, few, many or a class when expanded.

length: 14; V: TRBV28; size: -; J: TRBJ1-1; D: -; CDR3: CASSLLPSNTEAFF; DNA: TGTGCCAGCAGTTTGCTCCCCAGTAACACTGAAGCTTTCTTT
length: 13; V: TRBV30; size: -; J: TRBJ1-1; D: TRBD1; CDR3: CAWRKEGATEAFF; DNA: TGTGCCTGGAGGAAAGAGGGGGCAACTGAAGCTTTCTTT
length: 15; V: TRBV5-1; size: -; J: TRBJ1-5; D: TRBD1; CDR3: CASSLTTGQDQPQHF; DNA: TGCGCCAGCAGCCTCACGACAGGGCAGGATCAGCCCCAGCATTTT
length: 15; V: TRBV15; size: -; J: TRBJ2-1; D: TRBD1; CDR3: CATSRPGQGAYEQFF; DNA: TGTGCCACCAGCAGACCGGGACAGGGGGCTTATGAGCAGTTCTTC
length: 14; V: TRBV5-1; size: -; J: TRBJ1-4; D: -; CDR3: CASSQGQLGEKLFF; DNA: TGCGCCAGCAGCCAGGGACAACTGGGAGAAAAACTGTTTTTT
length: 14; V: TRBV27; size: once; J: TRBJ1-2; D: -; CDR3: CASSLTVANYGYTF; DNA: TGTGCCAGCAGTTTAACTGTAGCTAACTATGGCTACACCTTC
length: 15; V: TRBV20-1; size: -; J: TRBJ2-5; D: TRBD2; CDR3: CSASSGLAGVETQYF; DNA: TGCAGTGCTAGTTCAGGACTAGCGGGAGTAGAGACCCAGTACTTC
length: 16; V: TRBV4-1; size: -; J: TRBJ1-4; D: -; CDR3: CASSQDPWTPNEKLFF; DNA: TGCGCCAGCAGCCAAGATCCTTGGACACCGAACGAAAAACTGTTTTTT
length: 14; V: TRBV27; size: -; J: TRBJ1-6; D: -; CDR3: CASSLLPYNSPLHF; DNA: TGTGCCAGCAGTTTACTCCCCTATAATTCACCCCTCCACTTT
length: 17; V: TRBV6-1; size: -; J: TRBJ1-2; D: TRBD1; CDR3: CASSEYDRGLTNYGYTF; DNA: TGTGCCAGCAGTGAATATGACAGGGGGCTCACTAACTATGGCTACACCTTC
length: 17; V: TRBV10-2; size: -; J: TRBJ2-3; D: TRBD1; CDR3: CASSRDRKTSSTDTQYF; DNA: TGCGCCAGCAGCCGGGACAGAAAAACCTCTAGCACAGATACGCAGTATTTT
length: 14; V: TRBV24-1; size: -; J: TRBJ1-5; D: -; CDR3: CATSPGQVSQPQHF; DNA: TGTGCCACCAGCCCGGGACAAGTCAGTCAGCCCCAGCATTTT
length: 12; V: TRBV29-1; size: -; J: TRBJ1-2; D: TRBD1; CDR3: CSANRGPDGYTF; DNA: TGCAGCGCGAACAGGGGGCCGGATGGCTACACCTTC
length: 16; V: TRBV18; size: -; J: TRBJ1-3; D: -; CDR3: CASSPGTPRQGNTIYF; DNA: TGTGCCAGCTCACCAGGGACTCCTCGACAGGGAAACACCATATATTTT
length: 15; V: TRBV5-1; size: once; J: TRBJ1-4; D: -; CDR3: CASSLEEARREKLFF; DNA: TGCGCCAGCAGCTTGGAGGAGGCAAGGAGGGAAAAACTGTTTTTT
length: 14; V: TRBV23-1; size: -; J: TRBJ1-1; D: -; CDR3: CASSGGTERTEAFF; DNA: TGCGCCAGCAGCGGGGGGACTGAGCGGACTGAAGCTTTCTTT
length: 13; V: TRBV2; size: -; J: TRBJ1-2; D: -; CDR3: CASRPNSPGGYTF; DNA: TGTGCCAGCAGACCCAACAGCCCTGGTGGCTACACCTTC
length: 17; V: TRBV7-9; size: -; J: TRBJ1-1; D: -; CDR3: CASSPYILRNSNTEAFF; DNA: TGTGCCAGCAGCCCATACATTCTCAGGAACTCAAACACTGAAGCTTTCTTT
length: 14; V: TRBV5-1; size: -; J: TRBJ1-1; D: -; CDR3: CASSLDAGRTEAFF; DNA: TGCGCCAGCAGCTTGGATGCAGGGCGGACTGAAGCTTTCTTT
length: 12; V: TRBV5-8; size: -; J: TRBJ2-3; D: -; CDR3: CASSRTTDTQYF; DNA: TGTGCCAGCAGCCGGACTACAGATACGCAGTATTTT
length: 15; V: TRBV6-5; size: -; J: TRBJ2-7; D: TRBD2; CDR3: CASTIILAGGNEQYF; DNA: TGTGCCAGCACCATCATTCTAGCGGGAGGTAACGAGCAGTACTTC
length: 15; V: TRBV13; size: -; J: TRBJ2-3; D: -; CDR3: CASSLDSFSTDTQYF; DNA: TGTGCCAGCAGCTTAGACAGTTTTTCCACAGATACGCAGTATTTT
length: 15; V: TRBV11-2; size: -; J: TRBJ1-3; D: -; CDR3: CASRRWGNSGNTIYF; DNA: TGTGCCAGCCGACGCTGGGGCAACTCTGGAAACACCATATATTTT
length: 15; V: TRBV28; size: -; J: TRBJ2-7; D: -; CDR3: CASSLYVAEVYEQYF; DNA: TGTGCCAGCAGTTTATACGTGGCGGAGGTGTACGAGCAGTACTTC